This TCR delta chain was sequenced in a study of gamma-delta T cells after stem cell transplantation. Details on this clone: For this DNA, TCRdb reports the protein of a much larger clone, which diverges at residue 3, most likely from a read error; the protein presented here is translated directly from the DNA. Different DNA sequences within this sample yield the same CDR3.

The CDR3 contains 18 residues. Germline V gene sequence: CDR1 GEAIGNYY, CDR2 EKD. TCRdb fed the RT-PCR reads to CATT. The table shows around 16,000 delta-chain clones, with roughly 9% occurring only once. The rearrangement joins TRDV2 to TRDJ3, with TRDD3 matching over 12 bases. This TCR derives from a human donor. It is not recorded whose cells these are; they may come from a transplant donor. The specimen was gamma-delta T cells. CDR3 region: CARDTVLGDTRDTRQMFF. The CDR3 nucleotides read TGTGCCCGTGACACCGTACTGGGGGATACTCGGGACACCCGACAGATGTTTTTC.